Listed below are T cell receptor beta chains from one sample, sequenced in a study of control samples from healthy donors and cancer patients. Sequenced by immunoSEQ multiplex PCR; TCRdb stores in-frame clones only, minus some. The table records 170,000 or so clones, approximately 92% of them present only once. The sequenced sample was blood. The receptors come from a man aged 18 to 35 in good health. Each CDR3 is given with its conserved first and last residue. A D gene is named only where the DNA matches it firmly. Not every row has a clone size; where given, it reads once, few, many or a size class.

D gene	V gene	J gene	clone size	CDR3 length	CDR3 DNA	CDR3 protein
NA	TRBV12-2	TRBJ2-4	NA	13	TGTGCAAGTCGCTTTGACGCTGGGGACATTCAGTACTTC	CASRFDAGDIQYF
TRBD1	TRBV2	TRBJ1-4	NA	12	TGTGCCAGCAGGGAGACAGGGTGGGAACTGTTTTTT	CASRETGWELFF
NA	TRBV19	TRBJ2-3	NA	15	TGTGCCAGTAGTATAGGCAGGGGGGACAGATACCCACAGTATTTT	CASSIGRGDRYPQYF
NA	TRBV28	TRBJ2-7	NA	11	TGTGCTGACTCGGGTGACTACGAGCAGTACTTC	CADSGDYEQYF
NA	TRBV25-1	TRBJ2-3	once	15	TGTGCCAGCAGTGGGAGACCCGCAAGCACAGATACGCAGTATTTT	CASSGRPASTDTQYF
TRBD1	TRBV14	TRBJ2-1	NA	22	TGTGCCAGCAGCCCCCGTCGTAGCGGGACAGGGGAAAATATCAGGTCCTACAATGAGCAGTTCTTC	CASSPRRSGTGENIRSYNEQFF
NA	TRBV21-1	TRBJ2-2	NA	12	TGTGCCAGCAGTGGTAACACCGGGGAGCTGTTTTTT	CASSGNTGELFF
NA	TRBV10-1	TRBJ1-1	NA	13	TGCGCCAGCAGTGAGTTGATGAGCACTGAAGCTTTCTTT	CASSELMSTEAFF
TRBD1	TRBV2	TRBJ2-7	NA	18	TGTGCCAGCAGTGATTGGCGGAAGGGACAGGGTAACTCCTACGAGCAGTACTTC	CASSDWRKGQGNSYEQYF
NA	TRBV10-2	TRBJ2-4	NA	12	TGCGCCAGCAGTGAGTTACGTGACATTCAGTACTTC	CASSELRDIQYF
NA	TRBV19	TRBJ2-3	NA	14	TGTGCCAGTTCCGACACCTCTAGCACAGATACGCAGTATTTT	CASSDTSSTDTQYF
NA	TRBV25-1	TRBJ2-6	NA	13	TGTGCCAGCAAGCCCTCTGGGGCCAACGTCCTGACTTTC	CASKPSGANVLTF
NA	TRBV10-3	TRBJ2-7	NA	14	TGTGCCATCAGTGCGGGGAGGAGCTCCTACGAGCAGTACTTC	CAISAGRSSYEQYF
NA	TRBV5-1	TRBJ1-5	NA	14	TGCGCCAGCAGCCCCGAGGTTGGGACTCAGCCCCAGCATTTT	CASSPEVGTQPQHF
NA	TRBV12-1	TRBJ1-5	NA	14	NA	CASSFGQGSQPQHF
TRBD2	TRBV15	TRBJ2-1	NA	16	TGTGCCACCAGCAGGACTCGGGGGGGGTTCTACAATGAGCAGTTCTTC	CATSRTRGGFYNEQFF
NA	TRBV14	TRBJ1-1	NA	14	TGTGCCAGCACCGTCGGGGGTAAGAACACTGAAGCTTTCTTT	CASTVGGKNTEAFF
TRBD1	TRBV3-1/TRBV3-2	TRBJ1-5	NA	20	TGTGCCAGCAGCCAAGGAAAGTGGACAGGGGGCCCCGGGGGCAATCAGCCCCAGCATTTT	CASSQGKWTGGPGGNQPQHF
NA	TRBV5-1	TRBJ1-2	NA	14	TGCGCCAGCAGCTTGGATGGGACTAACTATGGCTACACCTTC	CASSLDGTNYGYTF
NA	TRBV5-1	TRBJ2-3	NA	14	TGCGCCAGCAGCTTGGAATGGGGCACAGATACGCAGTATTTT	CASSLEWGTDTQYF
NA	TRBV6-1	TRBJ2-3	once	13	TGTGCCAGCAGTGAAAGGACCTGGGTTACGCAGTATTTT	CASSERTWVTQYF
NA	TRBV29-1	TRBJ1-1	NA	12	TGCAGCGCCGAAGAGGGGGGGACTGAAGCTTTCTTT	CSAEEGGTEAFF
NA	TRBV30	TRBJ1-3	NA	14	TGTGCCTGGAGTGTATCGGGTTCTGGAAACACCATATATTTT	CAWSVSGSGNTIYF
TRBD2	TRBV7-3	TRBJ2-5	NA	13	TGTGCCAGCAGCCAACTAGCGAAGGAGACCCAGTACTTC	CASSQLAKETQYF
NA	TRBV11-3	TRBJ1-1	NA	13	TGTGCCAGCAGCTTTAGTAGGAACACTGAAGCTTTCTTT	CASSFSRNTEAFF
NA	TRBV4-1	TRBJ1-5	few	15	TGCGCCAGCAGCCAAGCCCTATGGGGTTTGGAGCCCCAGCATTTT	CASSQALWGLEPQHF
NA	TRBV5-5	TRBJ1-4	NA	16	TGTGCCAGCAGCCTGAGGGTTCCAAGGAGGGATGAAAAACTGTTTTTT	CASSLRVPRRDEKLFF
NA	TRBV10-3	TRBJ1-2	NA	14	TGTGCCATCAGTGAATCGGAGACGAACTATGGCTACACCTTC	CAISESETNYGYTF
NA	TRBV5-1	TRBJ2-3	NA	15	TGCGCCAGCAGCTTGTCCGGGCAGATCACAGATACGCAGTATTTT	CASSLSGQITDTQYF